A single sample is the source of the 9 T cell receptor beta chains below, sequenced in a study of PD-1 blockade in classical Hodgkin lymphoma. Every patient had relapsed following autologous stem cell transplantation, and cohorts differed in brentuximab vedotin exposure. Measured with immunoSEQ multiplex PCR; TCRdb has only the in-frame clones, and not every one. This sample carries approximately 150,000 clones, approximately 72% of them seen once, and the ten largest clones take approximately 9.6%. Material: peripheral blood mononuclear cells (PBMCs), obtained before the second cycle of nivolumab. The receptors come from a human donor with classical Hodgkin lymphoma.

The rearrangement links TRBV7-3 to TRBJ1-1; no reliable D call. The CDR3 covers 11 residues. V was cut by 2 bases and J by 7 bases, with 5 bases left in between. CDR1 is SGHTA, CDR2 FQGTGA, per germline. This CDR3 is CASSLGSEAFF. CDR3 sequence (DNA): TGTGCCAGCAGCTTAGGGAGTGAAGCTTTCTTT.

The genes are TRBV7-3 and TRBJ2-2; tentatively, D is TRBD1 or TRBD2 (5 bases each). The V gene lost 5 bases and the J gene lost 7 bases, with 11 bases spanning the gap. The CDR3 contains 13 residues. The germline CDR1 and CDR2 sequences are SGHTA and FQGTGA. DNA for the CDR3: TGTGCCAGCAGCCCACTTGGGGGCGGGGAGCTGTTTTTT. Protein sequence: CASSPLGGGELFF.

V gene TRBV10-3 combines with J gene TRBJ2-1; the match to TRBD2 covers 8 bases. V gave up 10 bases and J gave up 6 bases; unmatched junction bases: 2. This CDR3 is 11 amino acids long. Looked up from germline, CDR1 is ENHRY and CDR2 is SYGVKD. CDR3 nucleotide sequence: TGTGCCACAAGCGGGAGCAATGAGCAGTTCTTC. Its translation: CATSGSNEQFF.

The V call is TRBV11-1, the J call TRBJ2-5, with 8 bases aligning to TRBD2. V trimming: 4 bases; J trimming: 4 bases; junction bases outside the gene matches: 17. The CDR3 has 18 residues. The germline CDR1 and CDR2 sequences are SGHAT and FQDESV (reference sequence). DNA of the CDR3: TGTGCCAGCAGCTCGGCCTCGTTTGTCGGGAGGGCCCTAGAGACCCAGTACTTC. It translates to CASSSASFVGRALETQYF.

The rearrangement links TRBV7-9 to TRBJ2-5; 8 bases match TRBD1. V gave up 8 bases and J gave up 5 bases; unmatched junction bases: 13. Germline CDR1 SEHNR, CDR2 FQNEAQ (reference sequence). This CDR3 region has 15 residues. The CDR3 DNA is TGTGCCAGCGCCCCGGCTTGGACAGGGAGGGAGACCCAGTACTTC. The encoded protein is CASAPAWTGRETQYF. Filled out from reference TRBV7-9 and TRBJ2-5, the complete variable domain reads DTGVSQNPRHKITKRGQNVTFRCDPISEHNRLYWYRQTLGQGPEFLTYFQNEAQLEKSRLLSDRFSAERPKGSFSTLEIQRTEQGDSAMYLCASAPAWTGRETQYFGPGTRLLVL.

The rearrangement joins TRBV5-6 to TRBJ2-7; 7 bases match TRBD1. The junction had 7 bases not matched to a gene; V was cut back by 4 bases and J by 0 bases. There are 15 residues in the CDR3. From germline, CDR1 is SGHDT and CDR2 YYEEEE. In DNA form, the CDR3 reads TGTGCCAGCAGCCAACCGGGACAGAGCTCCTACGAGCAGTACTTC. Translation: CASSQPGQSSYEQYF.

The chain is built from TRBV4-2 and TRBJ1-1, with TRBD1 matching over 7 bases. The CDR3 contains 16 residues. Trimming cost V 4 bases and J 3 bases; bases outside gene matches: 11. CDR1 is LGHNA, CDR2 YNFKEQ, per germline. CDR3 sequence: CASSRTGAGGYTEAFF. The CDR3 coding sequence is TGTGCCAGCAGCCGCACAGGGGCTGGGGGGTACACTGAAGCTTTCTTT.

This chain joins TRBV5-1 and TRBJ1-1; TRBD1 matches 8 bases. J was trimmed by 0 bases and V by 2 bases; bases with no gene match: 6. The CDR3 spans 16 residues. Germline V CDR1 and CDR2: SGHRS, YFSETQ. The CDR3 nucleotides are TGCGCCAGCAGCTTTGTTTGGGACAGGATGAACACTGAAGCTTTCTTT. This gives the protein CASSFVWDRMNTEAFF.

This chain connects TRBV30 to TRBJ2-7; 8 bases align to TRBD1. The V gene end was trimmed by 4 bases and the J gene end by 1 base; junction bases not matched to a gene: 6. CDR1 is GTSNPN, CDR2 SVGIG, per germline (reference sequence). This CDR3 spans 14 amino acids. CDR3 DNA: TGTGCCTGGACCCCAGGGGGCGCTTCCTACGAGCAGTACTTC. The encoded protein is CAWTPGGASYEQYF. Drawing the rest from reference TRBV30 and TRBJ2-7, the complete variable domain is SQTIHQWPATLVQPVGSPLSLECTVEGTSNPNLYWYRQAAGRGLQLLFYSVGIGQISSEVPQNLSASRPQDRQFILSSKKLLLSDSGFYLCAWTPGGASYEQYFGPGTRLTVT.